The present T cell receptor (beta chain) was sequenced within a study of PD-L1 blockade in urothelial cancer. Germline V gives CDR1 MDHEN, CDR2 SYDVKM. V lost 3 bases to trimming and J lost 3 bases, with 9 bases between them. This CDR3 contains 14 residues. Only in-frame clones appear in the TCRdb table, and some are missing; sequencing was by immunoSEQ multiplex PCR. The sample shows 85,000 to 90,000 clones, roughly 84% of them seen only once. Time point given: pretreatment peripheral blood. Patients had urothelial carcinoma that was locally advanced or metastatic. The chain employs TRBV28 and TRBJ1-5; D perhaps matches TRBD1 (5 bases). Specimen: PBMCs, collected around atezolizumab (anti-PD-L1) treatment. The sequence was obtained from a man aged 55 to 70 with urothelial cancer. The CDR3 DNA follows: TGTGCCAGCAGTTTGTTAGGGGCCAATCAGCCCCAGCATTTT. Amino acids: CASSLLGANQPQHF.